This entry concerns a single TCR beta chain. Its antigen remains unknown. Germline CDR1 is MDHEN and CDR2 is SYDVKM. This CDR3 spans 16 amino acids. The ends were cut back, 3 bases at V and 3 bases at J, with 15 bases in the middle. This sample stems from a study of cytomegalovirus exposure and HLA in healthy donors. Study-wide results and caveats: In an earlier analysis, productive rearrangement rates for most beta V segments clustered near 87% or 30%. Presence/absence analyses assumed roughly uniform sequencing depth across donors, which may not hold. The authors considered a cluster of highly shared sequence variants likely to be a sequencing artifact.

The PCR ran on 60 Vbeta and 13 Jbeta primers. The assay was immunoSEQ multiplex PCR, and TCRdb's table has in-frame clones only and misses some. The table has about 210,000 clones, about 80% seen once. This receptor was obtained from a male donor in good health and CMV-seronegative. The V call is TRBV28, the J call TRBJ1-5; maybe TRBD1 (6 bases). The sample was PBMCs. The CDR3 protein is CASSFSPGHSNQPQHF. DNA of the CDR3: TGTGCCAGCAGTTTTTCCCCGGGACATTCCAATCAGCCCCAGCATTTT.